The text below deals with one T cell receptor (beta chain). V was shortened by 5 bases and J by 7 bases, with 12 bases between the two germline ends. Germline CDR1 reads SGHTA; CDR2 reads FQGNSA. This CDR3 spans 13 amino acids. The method was immunoSEQ multiplex PCR; TCRdb's version includes in-frame clones alone and lacks a portion of them. Of 35,000 to 45,000 clones listed, around 93% were seen once; the top ten hold roughly 0.41%. The source of the sample is a study of T cell changes during pregnancy in multiple sclerosis. This TCR derives from a female donor with multiple sclerosis, enrolled in a pregnancy study. The sample consisted of CD4+ T cells from peripheral blood mononuclear cells, taken in the first trimester of pregnancy. The chain employs TRBV7-2 and TRBJ1-3; the D is unclear. DNA for the CDR3: TGTGCCAGCAGCGCCGGACTGCAGAACACCATATATTTT. Encoded protein: CASSAGLQNTIYF.